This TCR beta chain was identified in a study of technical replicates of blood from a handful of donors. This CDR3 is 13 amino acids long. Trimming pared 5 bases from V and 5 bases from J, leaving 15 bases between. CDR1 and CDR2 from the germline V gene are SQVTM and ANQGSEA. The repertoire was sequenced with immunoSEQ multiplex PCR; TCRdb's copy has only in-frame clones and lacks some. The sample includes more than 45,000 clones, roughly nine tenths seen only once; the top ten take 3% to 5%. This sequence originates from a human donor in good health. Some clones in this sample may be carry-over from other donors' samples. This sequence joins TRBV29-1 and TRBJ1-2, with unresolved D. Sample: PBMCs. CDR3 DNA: TGCAGCGTTCCTACTCTCTACCCTTATGGCTACACCTTC. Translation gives CSVPTLYPYGYTF.